This T cell receptor beta chain was obtained from a study of regulatory T cells in long-lasting Graves disease. The wider study: Over 5 years of antithyroid drugs plus positive TSH receptor antibodies defined persistent Graves' disease.

For TCR beta, libraries came from iRepertoire HTBI primers and Arm-PCR of CDR3 regions. TCRdb independently ran MiXCR on the multiplex PCR reads; one entry per CDR3 protein. Among 300,000 to 500,000 distinct CDR3 sequences, about 20% were seen once, and the ten largest hold about a fifth. Of note for this clonotype: Its antigen is unidentified.

This CDR3 is 14 amino acids long. V lost 5 bases, J lost 0 bases, and 10 bases lay in between. Germline loops: CDR1 DFQATT, CDR2 SNEGSKA (reference sequence). Time point noted: persistent/refractory GD, antithyroid drugs over 5 years with positive TRAb. PBMC RNA was the source of the TCR library. From an endocrinology department in Xi'an, China, came the patients. Overall study findings and caveats: TRBV28, TRBJ1-2 and TRBJ2-5 were favored in persistent disease. Analyses excluded thyroid tissue, covering peripheral blood alone.

The TCR was taken from a female donor with Graves disease. J is TRBJ2-2 and V is TRBV20-1; a possible D gene is TRBD1 (6 bases). The starting material was peripheral blood mononuclear cells (PBMCs), obtained when the disease was refractory, from a patient treated with antithyroid drugs. The DNA for the CDR3 is TGCAGTGCTTTCAGGGGTACGAACACCGGGGAGCTGTTTTTT. The encoded protein is CSAFRGTNTGELFF.